These 21 T cell receptor beta chains were all obtained from the same sample, sequenced in a study of T-cell memory formation after mild COVID-19. TCRdb reprocessed the 5' RACE reads via MiXCR and lists one record per CDR3 protein. The table lists 400,000 or so distinct CDR3 sequences, about 19% of them singletons, with approximately 8.1% in the top ten. The sequencing input was PBMCs or a T cell subset sorted from them (not recorded which). The receptors shown here come from an adult woman who had mild COVID-19 (a few samples of this study predate the infection). Cell type and time point are not known.

This clonotype was detected only a few times. The chain recombines TRBV5-5 with TRBJ1-6; D remains ambiguous. The CDR3 covers 17 residues. Germline V gene data show CDR1 as SGHKS and CDR2 as YYEKEE (reference sequence). Between the trimmed V and J ends, which lost 2 bases and 0 bases, there was a span of 12 bases. The CDR3 is CASSLVLGGSYNSPLHF. Written as DNA, the CDR3 is TGTGCCAGCAGCTTAGTGCTTGGCGGCTCCTATAATTCACCCCTCCACTTT.

The J gene is TRBJ2-3, the V gene TRBV5-1, with D unclear. The CDR3 runs to 14 residues. Germline V CDR1 and CDR2: SGHRS, YFSETQ. The germline V and J ends were trimmed by 2 bases and 6 bases, with 13 bases remaining between them. The CDR3 region is CASSFGQVGDTQYF. CDR3 nucleotides: TGCGCCAGCAGCTTCGGCCAGGTAGGCGATACGCAGTATTTT. Based on the CDR3 plus reference TRBV5-1 and TRBJ2-3, the full variable domain is KAGVTQTPRYLIKTRGQQVTLSCSPISGHRSVSWYQQTPGQGLQFLFEYFSETQRNKGNFPGRFSGRQFSNSRSEMNVSTLELGDSALYLCASSFGQVGDTQYFGPGTRLTVL.

This clonotype was observed a handful of times. V usage is TRBV5-1 and J usage is TRBJ2-5, with a possible D match to TRBD2 (6 bases). V was trimmed by 1 base and J by 4 bases, leaving 17 bases between them. The CDR3 is made up of 16 amino acids. CDR1 and CDR2 from the germline V gene are SGHRS and YFSETQ. Here the CDR3 DNA reads TGCGCCAGCAGCTTGAGTGCGGCTAGCGCCCTAGAGACCCAGTACTTC. Amino acids: CASSLSAASALETQYF.

The chain is built from TRBV2 and TRBJ2-1; D unresolved. There are 15 residues in the CDR3. The V and J ends lost 7 bases and 0 bases respectively, with 13 bases between them. The germline V gene has CDR1 SNHLY and CDR2 FYNNEI. The CDR3 here is CASNQGYGSYNEQFF. The CDR3 coding sequence is TGTGCCAGCAATCAAGGGTATGGCTCCTACAATGAGCAGTTCTTC.

This clonotype was observed a handful of times. V and J are TRBV29-1 and TRBJ1-1, with D perhaps TRBD1 (5 bases). Germline V lookup: CDR1 SQVTM, CDR2 ANQGSEA. The CDR3 has 13 residues. The ends were cut back, 7 bases at V and 8 bases at J, with 20 bases in the middle. Here the CDR3 DNA reads TGCAGCGCGGGAAGGGGAGGGAGCACAGAAGCTTTCTTT. Translation: CSAGRGGSTEAFF.

This chain links TRBV18 with TRBJ1-2; D is perhaps TRBD1 (5 bases). CDR3 length: 17 amino acids. Per the germline V gene, CDR1 is KGHSH and CDR2 is LQKENI. V lost 1 base and J 4 bases, leaving 19 bases between the germline ends. The chain's CDR3 is CASSPQGGRVPAYGYTF. CDR3 nucleotides: TGTGCCAGCTCACCACAAGGAGGCAGGGTCCCCGCCTATGGCTACACCTTC.

This rearrangement joins TRBV4-1 to TRBJ2-1; the match to TRBD2 covers 9 bases. Germline values: CDR1 MGHRA, CDR2 YSYEKL. V gave up 11 bases and J gave up 5 bases; unmatched junction bases: 19. The CDR3 consists of 17 residues. The CDR3 loop reads CASAAPTGGGAHNEQFF. Written as DNA, the CDR3 is TGCGCCTCAGCAGCCCCCACAGGCGGGGGGGCCCACAATGAGCAGTTCTTC.

V and J are TRBV6-5 and TRBJ1-5; 8 positions match TRBD1. Germline CDR1 MNHEY, CDR2 SVGAGI. This CDR3 region has 17 residues. Germline trimming cut 0 bases from V and 4 bases from J; bases unmatched to any gene: 8. This chain's CDR3 is CASSYSVPGQGNQPQHF. CDR3 DNA sequence: TGTGCCAGCAGTTACTCGGTTCCAGGACAGGGAAATCAGCCCCAGCATTTT.

The sample holds a few counts of this clonotype. The J gene is TRBJ2-3, the V gene TRBV5-1, with 9 positions matching TRBD2. The CDR3 is made up of 18 amino acids. The junction had 14 bases not matched to a gene; V was cut back by 3 bases and J by 3 bases. The germline CDR1 and CDR2 sequences are SGHRS and YFSETQ. As DNA, the CDR3 is TGCGCCAGCAGCTCCGGCCTGGGGGCTAGCGGGAAGACAGATACGCAGTATTTT. It yields the protein CASSSGLGASGKTDTQYF.

This chain joins TRBV5-1 and TRBJ2-1, with 9 bases fitting TRBD2. The CDR3 has 15 residues. Losses at the gene ends were 0 bases for V and 8 bases for J; bases not matched to a gene: 6. Germline-derived CDR1 and CDR2 are SGHRS and YFSETQ. The CDR3 nucleotides are TGCGCCAGCAGCTTGGCCGGGACTAGCCCACATGAGCAGTTCTTC. The encoded protein is CASSLAGTSPHEQFF.

This clonotype was seen many times. The chain employs TRBV7-8 and TRBJ1-2, with 10 bases that match TRBD1. The CDR3 spans 13 residues. Trimming took 1 base from V and 8 from J; bases not matched to a gene: 1. Germline V gives CDR1 SGHVS, CDR2 FQNEAQ. The CDR3 DNA is TGTGCCAGCAGCTTAGGGACAGGGGGGGGCTACACCTTC. Amino acids: CASSLGTGGGYTF.

The chain uses TRBV11-2 and TRBJ2-1, with D possibly TRBD2 on 5 matching bases. Germline V gene sequence: CDR1 SGHAT, CDR2 FQNNGV. This CDR3 has 18 amino acids. V was shortened by 5 bases and J by 1 base, with 21 bases between the two germline ends. This chain's CDR3 is CASSPSTRWVRSYNEQFF. DNA for the CDR3: TGTGCCAGCAGCCCATCCACTAGATGGGTGAGATCCTACAATGAGCAGTTCTTC.

The V gene is TRBV18, the J gene TRBJ1-1; TRBD1 might be the D (6 bases). Trimming removed 3 bases from V and 4 bases from J, with 21 bases in between. The CDR3 is made up of 17 amino acids. Germline values: CDR1 KGHSH, CDR2 LQKENI. CDR3 residues: CASSPRKTGRWSTEAFF. The CDR3, as DNA: TGTGCCAGCTCACCCCGAAAAACAGGGAGGTGGTCCACTGAAGCTTTCTTT.

This clonotype was found a few times. The chain employs TRBV6-6 and TRBJ2-1; the D is unclear. The CDR3 runs to 13 residues. Germline V CDR1 and CDR2: MNHNY, SVGAGI (reference sequence). Trimming took off 1 base at V and 9 bases at J, with 10 bases between the two ends. The CDR3 DNA is TGTGCCAGCAGTTACTACTACCCCCCTGAGCAGTTCTTC. Protein sequence: CASSYYYPPEQFF.

This clonotype came up a few times. The rearrangement joins TRBV6-2 or TRBV6-3 to TRBJ2-1; TRBD2 agrees at 10 bases. The V gene's germline CDR1 is MNHEY and CDR2 SVGEGT. After removal of 0 bases from V and 3 bases from J, the junction contained 5 bases not matched to a gene. The CDR3 extends over 17 amino acids. CDR3 amino acids: CASSYSLTSGYYNEQFF. As DNA, the CDR3 is TGTGCCAGCAGTTACTCCCTGACTAGCGGGTACTACAATGAGCAGTTCTTC.

This sequence joins TRBV30 and TRBJ2-1; 16 positions match TRBD2. The CDR3 has 19 amino acids. V gave up 3 bases and J gave up 0 bases; unmatched junction bases: 8. Germline V gene sequence: CDR1 GTSNPN, CDR2 SVGIG (reference sequence). CDR3 nucleotide sequence: TGTGCCTGGAGCCCCACCGGGACTAGCGGGAGGGCCTCCTACAATGAGCAGTTCTTC. Protein: CAWSPTGTSGRASYNEQFF.

This rearrangement joins TRBV5-1 to TRBJ2-7; possible D gene TRBD2, 5 bases. Germline V lookup: CDR1 SGHRS, CDR2 YFSETQ. Trimming left V 3 bases short and J 7 bases short, with 11 bases between. This CDR3 has 12 amino acids. The CDR3 bases are TGCGCCAGCAGCTGGAGGACGGGAGAGCAGTACTTC. Translated, it gives CASSWRTGEQYF.

This clonotype was observed a handful of times. This chain joins TRBV6-1 and TRBJ2-3; maybe TRBD1 (5 bases). Germline CDR1 is MNHNS and CDR2 is SASEGT. This CDR3 is built from 16 residues. The ends were cut back, 6 bases at V and 4 bases at J, with 20 bases in the middle. In DNA form, the CDR3 reads TGTGCCAGCAGATCTAGGTGGGGCCAGCCCGCAGATACGCAGTATTTT. This encodes CASRSRWGQPADTQYF.

This clonotype has more than one count but fewer than ten. CDR3 sequence (DNA): TGCGCCAGCAGCCCAGAGGGGGGACCCTACGAGCAGTACTTC. This gives the protein CASSPEGGPYEQYF. J is TRBJ2-7 and V is TRBV5-1; D is perhaps TRBD1 or TRBD2 (6 bases each). Per the germline V gene, CDR1 is SGHRS and CDR2 is YFSETQ. This CDR3 is 14 amino acids long. V lost 4 bases and J 2 bases, leaving 13 bases between the germline ends.

This clonotype was counted a few times. The chain's CDR3 is CASSLKGAATEAFF. CDR3 DNA: TGCGCCAGCAGCTTGAAGGGGGCGGCCACTGAAGCTTTCTTT. J is TRBJ1-1 and V is TRBV5-1, with 7 bases lining up with TRBD1. The germline gives CDR1 SGHRS, CDR2 YFSETQ. Trimming removed 1 base from V and 4 bases from J; junction bases left unmatched: 4. There are 14 residues in the CDR3.

This chain joins TRBV5-1 and TRBJ2-4, with D perhaps assigned TRBD1 or TRBD2 (6 bases each). Per germline, CDR1 SGHRS and CDR2 YFSETQ. V dropped 4 bases and J dropped 1 base, with 18 bases sitting between them. This CDR3 comprises 17 residues. CDR3 nucleotide sequence: TGCGCCAGCAGCAGGGGGGATGGAGGCCGTGCCAAAAACATTCAGTACTTC. It codes for CASSRGDGGRAKNIQYF.